The TCR beta chain described here comes from a study of shared clonotypes between healthy human individuals. Note on this clone: Its antigen is currently unknown.

The V and J ends lost 5 bases and 7 bases respectively, with 8 bases between them. Germline V CDR1 and CDR2: LGHNT, FRNRAP. This CDR3 comprises 11 residues. Whole-study results and caveats: For naive CD4 cells, 4% to 6% of clonotypes were shared across a handful of donors.

Some clones are missing from TCRdb's copy, which holds only in-frame ones; the method was immunoSEQ multiplex PCR. The sample holds about 2 million clones, 90% to 95% seen once. The source is a man aged 18 to 30 in good health. V usage is TRBV12-5 and J usage is TRBJ2-5; D is undetermined. The sample consisted of naive CD4+ T cells sorted from blood. Subset specified: CD45RA+ positively selected. The CDR3 sequence: CASGQGWTQYF. DNA for the CDR3: TGTGCTAGTGGTCAAGGGTGGACCCAGTACTTC.